The 27 T cell receptor beta chains below all came from one sample that was sequenced in a study of blood T cell repertoires in COVID-19. The data were produced by immunoSEQ multiplex PCR, yet TCRdb's version contains in-frame clones alone and is incomplete. The table has roughly 150,000 clones, 70% to 85% seen once. Input material: peripheral blood. These receptors originate from a woman aged 45 to 65 in a cohort sampled during active or convalescent COVID-19.

This clone has a handful of counts. This rearrangement joins TRBV7-2 to TRBJ2-7; weak D call: TRBD1 (7 bases). Germline-derived CDR1 and CDR2 are SGHTA and FQGNSA. This CDR3 has 14 amino acids. The V end was cut by 5 bases, the J end by 3 bases, with 14 bases between. The CDR3 is CASSPRQGGYEQYF. CDR3 nucleotide sequence: TGTGCCAGCAGCCCCCGACAGGGAGGCTACGAGCAGTACTTC. Together with reference TRBV7-2 and TRBJ2-7, the CDR3 gives the full variable domain: GAGVSQSPSNKVTEKGKDVELRCDPISGHTALYWYRQSLGQGLEFLIYFQGNSAPDKSGLPSDRFSAERTGGSVSTLTIQRTQQEDSAVYLCASSPRQGGYEQYFGPGTRLTVT.

The V and J genes are TRBV19 and TRBJ2-7, with 7 bases aligning to TRBD2. J lost 4 bases, V lost 6 bases, and 0 bases had no gene match. This CDR3 comprises 11 residues. The germline gives CDR1 LNHDA, CDR2 SQIVND (reference sequence). The CDR3 sequence is CASSGGYEQYF. The CDR3 nucleotides are TGTGCCAGTAGCGGGGGGTACGAGCAGTACTTC.

The chain links TRBV19 to TRBJ1-5; D not resolved. V was trimmed by 1 base and J by 4 bases, leaving 5 bases between them. This CDR3 contains 13 residues. CDR1 and CDR2 from the germline V gene are LNHDA and SQIVND (reference sequence). This chain's CDR3 is CASSIAPNQPQHF. For the CDR3, the DNA is TGTGCCAGTAGTATAGCCCCTAATCAGCCCCAGCATTTT.

This chain uses TRBV4-1 with TRBJ2-7; 11 nucleotides match TRBD1. V shed 4 bases, J shed 3 bases, and the junction held 5 bases outside the gene matches. The CDR3 totals 15 residues. Germline CDR1 reads MGHRA; CDR2 reads YSYEKL. This chain's CDR3 is CASSLQGQGGYEQYF. The CDR3 DNA sequence: TGCGCCAGCAGCCTCCAGGGACAGGGGGGCTACGAGCAGTACTTC.

This rearrangement joins TRBV6-5 to TRBJ2-4, with a weak D call TRBD2 (6 bases). From germline, CDR1 is MNHEY and CDR2 SVGAGI. V dropped 8 bases and J dropped 0 bases, with 14 bases sitting between them. There are 15 residues in the CDR3. The CDR3 loop is CASAGRILAKNIQYF. In DNA form, the CDR3 reads TGTGCCAGCGCGGGACGGATCCTAGCCAAAAACATTCAGTACTTC.

V is TRBV29-1 and J is TRBJ1-1, with 7 positions matching TRBD1. J was trimmed by 2 bases and V by 7 bases; bases with no gene match: 10. This CDR3 comprises 14 residues. Per the germline V gene, CDR1 is SQVTM and CDR2 is ANQGSEA. The CDR3, as DNA: TGCAGCGCGGACCAACAGGGGCGAAACACTGAAGCTTTCTTT. Its translation: CSADQQGRNTEAFF.

The chain is built from TRBV5-1 and TRBJ2-7, with TRBD1 identical over 7 bases. This CDR3 is 12 amino acids long. V trimming: 5 bases; J trimming: 6 bases; junction bases outside the gene matches: 5. The V gene's germline CDR1 is SGHRS and CDR2 YFSETQ. The CDR3 sequence: CASRAGGAEQYF. DNA of the CDR3: TGCGCCAGCAGGGCAGGGGGAGCCGAGCAGTACTTC. The full variable domain, its missing parts supplied by reference TRBV5-1 and TRBJ2-7, is KAGVTQTPRYLIKTRGQQVTLSCSPISGHRSVSWYQQTPGQGLQFLFEYFSETQRNKGNFPGRFSGRQFSNSRSEMNVSTLELGDSALYLCASRAGGAEQYFGPGTRLTVT.

V usage is TRBV29-1 and J usage is TRBJ2-3; D is unresolved. The CDR3 contains 14 residues. The V end lost 1 base, the J end lost 0 bases, and 8 bases lay between the germline ends. Looked up from germline, CDR1 is SQVTM and CDR2 is ANQGSEA. CDR3 bases: TGCAGCGTTGAAGGTTTCTTTAGCACAGATACGCAGTATTTT. Translated, it gives CSVEGFFSTDTQYF.

This clone showed up just once. The genes are TRBV7-2 and TRBJ2-1; no clear D gene. The length of the CDR3 is 19 residues. The V gene lost 5 bases and the J gene lost 0 bases, with 23 bases spanning the gap. The V gene's germline CDR1 is SGHTA and CDR2 FQGNSA. In DNA form, the CDR3 reads TGTGCCAGCAGCCCCCAAATGCCGATTAGTTCCCCCTCCTACAATGAGCAGTTCTTC. Protein: CASSPQMPISSPSYNEQFF.

The chain joins TRBV6-1 to TRBJ1-5; 8 positions match TRBD1. This CDR3 has 16 amino acids. After removal of 3 bases from V and 2 bases from J, the junction contained 6 bases not matched to a gene. Germline lookup yields CDR1 MNHNS and CDR2 SASEGT. As DNA, the CDR3 is TGTGCCAGCAGTGACCGATACAGGGGGGGCAATCAGCCCCAGCATTTT. Protein sequence: CASSDRYRGGNQPQHF.

The chain couples TRBV2 to TRBJ2-7; TRBD1 is a possible D gene (5 bases). Germline V gene sequence: CDR1 SNHLY, CDR2 FYNNEI. V was trimmed by 2 bases and J by 5 bases, leaving 10 bases between them. The CDR3 is 13 residues long. Written as DNA, the CDR3 is TGTGCCAGCAGTGAACAGGGCCTGAACGAGCAGTACTTC. Translation: CASSEQGLNEQYF.

The chain is built from TRBV5-6 and TRBJ1-2; no clear D gene. The germline gives CDR1 SGHDT, CDR2 YYEEEE. The V end lost 3 bases, the J end lost 3 bases, and 15 bases lay between the germline ends. CDR3 length: 15 residues. DNA of the CDR3: TGTGCCAGCAGCTCACCTGCCGACATTTACTATGGCTACACCTTC. As protein: CASSSPADIYYGYTF. The full variable domain, completed using reference TRBV5-6 and TRBJ1-2, is DAGVTQSPTHLIKTRGQQVTLRCSPKSGHDTVSWYQQALGQGPQFIFQYYEEEERQRGNFPDRFSGHQFPNYSSELNVNALLLGDSALYLCASSSPADIYYGYTFGSGTRLTVV.

The genes are TRBV6-5 and TRBJ1-4, with 7 positions matching TRBD1. This CDR3 region has 15 residues. Germline V gene data show CDR1 as MNHEY and CDR2 as SVGAGI. The CDR3 nucleotides read TGTGCAGCCTCAGGACAGGCAGCAACTAATGAAAAACTGTTTTTT. Encoded protein: CAASGQAATNEKLFF.

The chain joins TRBV27 to TRBJ1-4, with D possibly being TRBD1 (5 bases). V was shortened by 6 bases and J by 3 bases, with 11 bases between the two germline ends. CDR1 MNHEY and CDR2 SMNVEV come from the germline V gene (reference sequence). This CDR3 has 14 residues. The CDR3 loop is CASSGGSANEKLFF. CDR3 in DNA: TGTGCCAGCAGCGGGGGGTCGGCTAATGAAAAACTGTTTTTT.

The chain employs TRBV6-5 and TRBJ1-2; D is possibly TRBD1 (6 bases). The CDR3 covers 12 residues. Germline CDR1 reads MNHEY; CDR2 reads SVGAGI. V lost 11 bases and J lost 10, with 20 bases in between. CDR3 protein: CAARDTSRFYTF. CDR3 DNA sequence: TGTGCCGCCAGGGACACTTCGCGCTTCTACACCTTC.

V usage is TRBV19 and J usage is TRBJ1-2; 10 bases line up with TRBD1. Germline CDR1 and CDR2: LNHDA and SQIVND (reference sequence). J gave up 6 bases and V 4 bases, and 8 bases lay outside the gene matches. The CDR3 runs to 15 residues. The CDR3 region is CASSRDRGLIDGYTF. In DNA form, the CDR3 reads TGTGCCAGTAGTAGAGACAGGGGGCTAATTGATGGCTACACCTTC. Based on the CDR3 plus reference TRBV19 and TRBJ1-2, the full variable domain is DGGITQSPKYLFRKEGQNVTLSCEQNLNHDAMYWYRQDPGQGLRLIYYSQIVNDFQKGDIAEGYSVSREKKESFPLTVTSAQKNPTAFYLCASSRDRGLIDGYTFGSGTRLTVV.

The chain couples TRBV20-1 to TRBJ1-6; D gene unclear. Germline-derived CDR1 and CDR2 are DFQATT and SNEGSKA (reference sequence). The CDR3 is 11 residues long. Trimming pared 2 bases from V and 9 bases from J, leaving 5 bases between. The DNA for the CDR3 is TGCAGTGCTAGAAACGGTTCACCCCTCCACTTT. Its translation is CSARNGSPLHF.

This chain joins TRBV6-1 and TRBJ2-3, with D perhaps TRBD2 (7 bases). V was cut by 4 bases and J by 2 bases, with 16 bases left in between. The germline CDR1 and CDR2 sequences are MNHNS and SASEGT. The CDR3 length is 16 residues. The CDR3 protein is CASSGRWGGDTDTQYF. The CDR3 nucleotides are TGTGCCAGCAGTGGACGGTGGGGGGGCGACACAGATACGCAGTATTTT.

V gene TRBV2 combines with J gene TRBJ1-1, with unresolved D. CDR3 size: 12 residues. Trimming stripped 4 bases from V and 0 bases from J, with 3 bases between. CDR1 and CDR2 (germline): SNHLY, FYNNEI. CDR3 loop: CASSAMNTEAFF. CDR3 coding DNA: TGTGCCAGCAGTGCAATGAACACTGAAGCTTTCTTT.

The chain uses TRBV15 and TRBJ1-6, with a possible D match to TRBD1 (6 bases). The V gene's germline CDR1 is LNHNV and CDR2 YYDKDF (reference sequence). V was cut by 2 bases and J by 7 bases, with 9 bases left in between. This CDR3 is 14 amino acids long. In nucleotides, the CDR3 is TGTGCCACCAGCAGAACAGGGATCAATTCACCCCTCCACTTT. This sequence encodes CATSRTGINSPLHF.

V is TRBV9 and J is TRBJ2-5; D might be TRBD2 (5 bases). This CDR3 region has 14 residues. CDR1 and CDR2 (germline): SGDLS, YYNGEE. The germline V and J ends were trimmed by 0 bases and 1 base, with 7 bases remaining between them. This CDR3 reads CASSVVGGQETQYF. In DNA form, the CDR3 reads TGTGCCAGCAGCGTAGTCGGAGGCCAAGAGACCCAGTACTTC.

CDR3 in amino acids: CASRDRGQGNTIYF. As DNA, the CDR3 is TGTGCCAGCAGAGACAGGGGGCAGGGAAACACCATATATTTT. The rearrangement uses TRBV6-5 and TRBJ1-3; 10 nucleotides align to TRBD1. Germline CDR1 reads MNHEY; CDR2 reads SVGAGI. The CDR3 loop spans 14 amino acids. V dropped 6 bases and J dropped 4; count of bases not matched to a gene: 3.

This clone was seen more than once but under ten times. The gene calls are TRBV7-2 and TRBJ2-3; 10 bases fit TRBD2. With 3 bases clipped from V and 1 base from J, the junction kept 7 bases outside the gene matches. This CDR3 region has 17 residues. Germline assignment: CDR1 SGHTA and CDR2 FQGNSA. In nucleotides, the CDR3 is TGTGCCAGCAGCTTGGGGGCTCTAGCGGGGGGCACAGATACGCAGTATTTT. Translated, it gives CASSLGALAGGTDTQYF.

The V call is TRBV6-5, the J call TRBJ1-2; TRBD1 agrees at 10 bases. The CDR3 has 15 residues. V gave up 6 bases and J gave up 7 bases; unmatched junction bases: 11. Germline V gene data show CDR1 as MNHEY and CDR2 as SVGAGI. The CDR3 reads CASSDADRGRPGYTF. CDR3 coding DNA: TGTGCCAGCAGCGACGCAGACAGGGGGCGGCCTGGCTACACCTTC.

The chain recombines TRBV30 with TRBJ2-2; a weak D match, TRBD2 (5 bases). Trimming removed 0 bases at V and 5 bases at J, with 13 bases between. Germline CDR1 GTSNPN, CDR2 SVGIG (reference sequence). The CDR3 contains 15 residues. Here the CDR3 reads CAWSVLASITGELFF. CDR3 in DNA: TGTGCCTGGAGTGTACTGGCTAGCATTACCGGGGAGCTGTTTTTT. Using reference TRBV30 and TRBJ2-2 for the parts outside the CDR3, the full variable domain is SQTIHQWPATLVQPVGSPLSLECTVEGTSNPNLYWYRQAAGRGLQLLFYSVGIGQISSEVPQNLSASRPQDRQFILSSKKLLLSDSGFYLCAWSVLASITGELFFGEGSRLTVL.

This sequence joins TRBV12-3 or TRBV12-4 and TRBJ2-1; possibly TRBD1 for D (5 bases). The CDR3 spans 13 residues. Trimming shortened V by 3 bases and J by 9 bases, and 12 bases separated the two germline ends. The CDR3 DNA is TGTGCCAGCAGTTTCCTAGGGGCCCGTGAGCAGTTCTTC. Encoded protein: CASSFLGAREQFF.

This clone was counted a few times. V is TRBV11-2 and J is TRBJ1-2, with 8 nucleotides matching TRBD1. The ends lost 1 base at V and 4 bases at J; junction bases unmatched: 5. Germline loops: CDR1 SGHAT, CDR2 FQNNGV. The CDR3 is 15 residues long. The CDR3 sequence: CASSLGTGFGYGYTF. In DNA, the CDR3 is TGTGCCAGCAGCTTAGGGACAGGGTTCGGCTATGGCTACACCTTC.